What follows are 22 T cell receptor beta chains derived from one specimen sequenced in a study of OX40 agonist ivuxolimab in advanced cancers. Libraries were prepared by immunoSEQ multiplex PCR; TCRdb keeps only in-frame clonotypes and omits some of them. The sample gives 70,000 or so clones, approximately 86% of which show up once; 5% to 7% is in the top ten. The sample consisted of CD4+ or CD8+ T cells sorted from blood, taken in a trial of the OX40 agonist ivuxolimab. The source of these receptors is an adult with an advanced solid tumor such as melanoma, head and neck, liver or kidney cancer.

CDR3 sequence: CASTQTGFKNEQFF. The CDR3 nucleotides read TGTGCCAGCACCCAAACAGGGTTCAAAAATGAGCAGTTCTTC. The J gene is TRBJ2-1, the V gene TRBV13; possible D gene TRBD1, 6 bases. The length of the CDR3 is 14 residues. Per the germline V gene, CDR1 is PRHDT and CDR2 is FYEKMQ (reference sequence). V was shortened by 7 bases and J by 7 bases, with 17 bases between the two germline ends.

The CDR3 region has the DNA TGCGCCAGCAGCTTGGGGACAGGGACGTCGCCTGAAGCTTTCTTT. As protein: CASSLGTGTSPEAFF. The chain uses TRBV5-1 and TRBJ1-1; 8 bases map to TRBD1. The germline gives CDR1 SGHRS, CDR2 YFSETQ. J was trimmed by 6 bases and V by 0 bases; bases with no gene match: 7. The CDR3 sequence is 15 residues long.

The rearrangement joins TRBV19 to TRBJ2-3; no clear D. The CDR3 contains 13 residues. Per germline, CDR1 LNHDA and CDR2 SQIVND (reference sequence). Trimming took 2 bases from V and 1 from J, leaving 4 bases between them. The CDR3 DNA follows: TGTGCCAGTAGTATATCTCGCACAGATACGCAGTATTTT. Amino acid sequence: CASSISRTDTQYF.

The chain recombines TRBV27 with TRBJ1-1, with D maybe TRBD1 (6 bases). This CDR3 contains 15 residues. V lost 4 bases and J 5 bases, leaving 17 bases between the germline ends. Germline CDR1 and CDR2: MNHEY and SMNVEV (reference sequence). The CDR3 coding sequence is TGTGCCAGCAGTTCGAATCAGGGGAGGGGGACTGAAGCTTTCTTT. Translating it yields CASSSNQGRGTEAFF.

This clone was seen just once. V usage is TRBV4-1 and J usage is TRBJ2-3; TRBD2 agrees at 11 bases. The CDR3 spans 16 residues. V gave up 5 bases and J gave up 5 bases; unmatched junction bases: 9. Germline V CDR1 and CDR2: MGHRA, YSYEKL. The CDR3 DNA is TGCGCCAGCAGCGCCGGACTAGCGGGTTTCGGAGATACGCAGTATTTT. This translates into CASSAGLAGFGDTQYF.

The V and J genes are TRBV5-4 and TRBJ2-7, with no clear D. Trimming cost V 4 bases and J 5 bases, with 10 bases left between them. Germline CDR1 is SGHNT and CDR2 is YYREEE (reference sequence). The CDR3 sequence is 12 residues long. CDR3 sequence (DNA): TGTGCCAGCAGCATCGGACGGGACGAGCAGTACTTC. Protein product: CASSIGRDEQYF.

In DNA, the CDR3 is TGTGCCAGCAGCGTAGAGGGGACGGGCCGGCACGAGCAGTACTTC. It encodes CASSVEGTGRHEQYF. The V and J genes are TRBV9 and TRBJ2-7, with D perhaps TRBD1 or TRBD2 (5 bases each). The CDR3 runs 15 residues. The germline gives CDR1 SGDLS, CDR2 YYNGEE. V was clipped by 0 bases and J by 5 bases, with 15 bases between them.

CDR3 region: CASSLVGGMASYEQYF. The CDR3 DNA reads TGTGCCAGCAGCTTAGTAGGGGGGATGGCTTCCTACGAGCAGTACTTC. The chain employs TRBV11-2 and TRBJ2-7, with D perhaps given as TRBD1 or TRBD2 (6 bases each). Germline-derived CDR1 and CDR2 are SGHAT and FQNNGV. Trimming took 1 base from V and 1 from J, leaving 14 bases between them. The CDR3 covers 16 residues.

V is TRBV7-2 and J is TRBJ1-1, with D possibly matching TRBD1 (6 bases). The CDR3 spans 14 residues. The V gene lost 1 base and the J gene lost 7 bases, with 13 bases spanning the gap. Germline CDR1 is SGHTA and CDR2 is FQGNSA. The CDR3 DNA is TGTGCCAGCAGCTTAGGTTGGTTCAGGGGTGAAGCTTTCTTT. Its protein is CASSLGWFRGEAFF.

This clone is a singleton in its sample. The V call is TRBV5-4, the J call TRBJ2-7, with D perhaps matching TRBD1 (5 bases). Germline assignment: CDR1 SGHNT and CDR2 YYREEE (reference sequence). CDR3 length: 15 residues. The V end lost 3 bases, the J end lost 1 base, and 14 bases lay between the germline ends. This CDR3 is CASSSMGRPSYEQYF. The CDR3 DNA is TGTGCCAGCAGCTCCATGGGGCGCCCATCCTACGAGCAGTACTTC.

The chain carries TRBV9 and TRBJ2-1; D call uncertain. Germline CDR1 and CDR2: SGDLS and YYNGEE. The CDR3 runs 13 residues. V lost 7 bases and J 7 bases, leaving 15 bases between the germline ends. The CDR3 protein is CASARGGRNEQFF. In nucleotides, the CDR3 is TGTGCCAGCGCGAGAGGTGGAAGGAATGAGCAGTTCTTC.

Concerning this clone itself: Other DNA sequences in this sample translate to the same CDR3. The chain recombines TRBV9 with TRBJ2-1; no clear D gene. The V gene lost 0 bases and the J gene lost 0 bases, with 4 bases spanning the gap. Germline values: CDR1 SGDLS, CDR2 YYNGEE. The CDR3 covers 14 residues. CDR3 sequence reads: CASSVASSYNEQFF. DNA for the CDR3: TGTGCCAGCAGCGTAGCGAGCTCCTACAATGAGCAGTTCTTC.

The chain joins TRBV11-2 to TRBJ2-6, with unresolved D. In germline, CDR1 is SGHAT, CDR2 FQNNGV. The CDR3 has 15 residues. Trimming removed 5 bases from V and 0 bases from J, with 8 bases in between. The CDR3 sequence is CASSARISGANVLTF. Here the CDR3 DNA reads TGTGCCAGCAGCGCAAGGATCTCTGGGGCCAACGTCCTGACTTTC. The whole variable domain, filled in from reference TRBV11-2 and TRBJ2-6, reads EAGVAQSPRYKIIEKRQSVAFWCNPISGHATLYWYQQILGQGPKLLIQFQNNGVVDDSQLPKDRFSAERLKGVDSTLKIQPAKLEDSAVYLCASSARISGANVLTFGAGSRLTVL.

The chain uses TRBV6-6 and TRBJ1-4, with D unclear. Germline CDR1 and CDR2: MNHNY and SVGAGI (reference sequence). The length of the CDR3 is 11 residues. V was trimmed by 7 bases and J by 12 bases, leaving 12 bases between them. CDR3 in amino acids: CASKGIRELFF. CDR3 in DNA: TGTGCCAGCAAAGGAATAAGGGAACTGTTTTTT.

CDR3 sequence reads: CASSQGPPNTEAFF. Written as DNA, the CDR3 is TGTGCCAGCAGCCAGGGACCACCAAACACTGAAGCTTTCTTT. The V call is TRBV2, the J call TRBJ1-1, with a possible D match to TRBD1 (5 bases). Looked up from germline, CDR1 is SNHLY and CDR2 is FYNNEI. The germline V and J ends were trimmed by 6 bases and 2 bases, with 13 bases remaining between them. The CDR3 loop spans 14 amino acids. The variable domain in full, completed from reference TRBV2 and TRBJ1-1, reads EPEVTQTPSHQVTQMGQEVILRCVPISNHLYFYWYRQILGQKVEFLVSFYNNEISEKSEIFDDQFSVERPDGSNFTLKIRSTKLEDSAMYFCASSQGPPNTEAFFGQGTRLTVV.

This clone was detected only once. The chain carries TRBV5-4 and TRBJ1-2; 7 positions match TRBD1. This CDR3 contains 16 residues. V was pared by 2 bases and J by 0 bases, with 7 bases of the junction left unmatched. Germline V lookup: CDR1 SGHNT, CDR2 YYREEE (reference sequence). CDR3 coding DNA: TGTGCCAGCAGCTTTGGGCGAGGGGGCGCTAACTATGGCTACACCTTC. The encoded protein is CASSFGRGGANYGYTF. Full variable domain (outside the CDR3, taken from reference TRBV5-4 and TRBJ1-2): ETGVTQSPTHLIKTRGQQVTLRCSSQSGHNTVSWYQQALGQGPQFIFQYYREEENGRGNFPPRFSGLQFPNYSSELNVNALELDDSALYLCASSFGRGGANYGYTFGSGTRLTVV.

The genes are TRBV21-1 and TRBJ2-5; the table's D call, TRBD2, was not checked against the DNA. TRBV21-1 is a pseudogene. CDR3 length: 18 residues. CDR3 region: CASSKGWTSGALQETQYF. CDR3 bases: TGTGCCAGCAGCAAAGGGTGGACTAGCGGCGCCCTTCAAGAGACCCAGTACTTC.

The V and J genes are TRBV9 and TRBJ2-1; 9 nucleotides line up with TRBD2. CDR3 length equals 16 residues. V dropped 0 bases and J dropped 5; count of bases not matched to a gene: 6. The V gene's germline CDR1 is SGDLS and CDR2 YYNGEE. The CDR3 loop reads CASSVGPSGGNNEQFF. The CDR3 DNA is TGTGCCAGCAGCGTAGGCCCCAGCGGGGGGAACAATGAGCAGTTCTTC. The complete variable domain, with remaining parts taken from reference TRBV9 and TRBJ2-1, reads DSGVTQTPKHLITATGQRVTLRCSPRSGDLSVYWYQQSLDQGLQFLIQYYNGEERAKGNILERFSAQQFPDLHSELNLSSLELGDSALYFCASSVGPSGGNNEQFFGPGTRLTVL.

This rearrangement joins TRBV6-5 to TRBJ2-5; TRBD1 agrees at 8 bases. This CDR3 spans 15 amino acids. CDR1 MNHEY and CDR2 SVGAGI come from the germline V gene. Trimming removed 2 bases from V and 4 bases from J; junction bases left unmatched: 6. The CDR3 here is CASSYGQGWGETQYF. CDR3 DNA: TGTGCCAGCAGTTACGGACAGGGTTGGGGAGAGACCCAGTACTTC.

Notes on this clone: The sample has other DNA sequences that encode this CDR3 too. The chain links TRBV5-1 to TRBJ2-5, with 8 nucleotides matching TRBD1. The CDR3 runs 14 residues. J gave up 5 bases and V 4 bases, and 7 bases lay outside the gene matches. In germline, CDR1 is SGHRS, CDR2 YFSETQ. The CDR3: CASSSGQGRETQYF. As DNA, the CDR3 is TGCGCCAGCAGCAGTGGACAGGGCCGGGAGACCCAGTACTTC.

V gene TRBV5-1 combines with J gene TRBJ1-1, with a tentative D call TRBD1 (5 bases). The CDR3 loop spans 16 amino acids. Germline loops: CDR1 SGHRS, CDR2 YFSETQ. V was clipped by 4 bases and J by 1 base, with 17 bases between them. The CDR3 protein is CASSRDAATRNTEAFF. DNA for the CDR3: TGCGCCAGCAGCCGGGACGCCGCGACTAGGAACACTGAAGCTTTCTTT. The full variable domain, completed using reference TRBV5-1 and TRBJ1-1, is KAGVTQTPRYLIKTRGQQVTLSCSPISGHRSVSWYQQTPGQGLQFLFEYFSETQRNKGNFPGRFSGRQFSNSRSEMNVSTLELGDSALYLCASSRDAATRNTEAFFGQGTRLTVV.

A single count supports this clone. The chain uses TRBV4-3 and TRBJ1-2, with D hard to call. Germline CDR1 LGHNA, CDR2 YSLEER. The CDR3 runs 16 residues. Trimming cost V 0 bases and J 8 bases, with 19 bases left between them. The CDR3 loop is CASSQDGEKQRRGYTF. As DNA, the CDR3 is TGCGCCAGCAGCCAAGATGGTGAGAAGCAACGCAGAGGCTACACCTTC.